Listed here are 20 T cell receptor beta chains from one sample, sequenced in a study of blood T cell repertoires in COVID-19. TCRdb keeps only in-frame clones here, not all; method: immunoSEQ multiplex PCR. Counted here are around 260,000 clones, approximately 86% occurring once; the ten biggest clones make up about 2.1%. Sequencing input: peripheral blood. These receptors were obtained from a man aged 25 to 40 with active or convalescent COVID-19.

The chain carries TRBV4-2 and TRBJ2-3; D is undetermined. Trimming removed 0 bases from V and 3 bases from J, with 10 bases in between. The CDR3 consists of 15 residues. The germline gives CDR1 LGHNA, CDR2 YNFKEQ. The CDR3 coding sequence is TGTGCCAGCAGCCAAGAGCAGTTTACGACAGATACGCAGTATTTT. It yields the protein CASSQEQFTTDTQYF.

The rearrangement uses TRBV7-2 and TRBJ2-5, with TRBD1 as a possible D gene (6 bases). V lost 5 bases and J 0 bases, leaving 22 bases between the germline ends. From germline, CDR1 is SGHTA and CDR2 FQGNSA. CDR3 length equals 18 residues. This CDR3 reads CASSRGKRTGLDQETQYF. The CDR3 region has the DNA TGTGCCAGCAGCCGCGGTAAGAGAACAGGGTTGGACCAAGAGACCCAGTACTTC.

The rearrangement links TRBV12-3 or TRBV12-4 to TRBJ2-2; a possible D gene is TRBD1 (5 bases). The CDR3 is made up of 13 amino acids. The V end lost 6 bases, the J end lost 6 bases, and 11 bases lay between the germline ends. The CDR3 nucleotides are TGTGCCAGCAGCCTCACCAGGGCCGGGGAGCTGTTTTTT. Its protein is CASSLTRAGELFF.

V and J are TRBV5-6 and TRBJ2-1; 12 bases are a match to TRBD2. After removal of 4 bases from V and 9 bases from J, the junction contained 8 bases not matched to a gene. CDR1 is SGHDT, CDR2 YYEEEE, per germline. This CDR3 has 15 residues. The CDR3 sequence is CASSMTSGGSGEQFF. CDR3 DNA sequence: TGTGCCAGCAGCATGACTAGCGGGGGATCGGGTGAGCAGTTCTTC.

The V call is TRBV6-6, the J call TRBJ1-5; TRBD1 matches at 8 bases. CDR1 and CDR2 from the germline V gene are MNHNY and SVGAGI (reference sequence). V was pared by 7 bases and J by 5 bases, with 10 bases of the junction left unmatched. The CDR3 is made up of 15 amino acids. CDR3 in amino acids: CASNRRDRFDQPQHF. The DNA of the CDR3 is TGTGCCAGCAACCGACGGGACAGGTTCGATCAGCCCCAGCATTTT.

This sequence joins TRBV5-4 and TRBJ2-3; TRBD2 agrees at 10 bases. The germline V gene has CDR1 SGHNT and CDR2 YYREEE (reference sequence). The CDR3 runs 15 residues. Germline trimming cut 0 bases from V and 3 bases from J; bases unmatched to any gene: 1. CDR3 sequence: CASSLDSGGTDTQYF. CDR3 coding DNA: TGTGCCAGCAGCTTGGATAGCGGGGGGACAGATACGCAGTATTTT.

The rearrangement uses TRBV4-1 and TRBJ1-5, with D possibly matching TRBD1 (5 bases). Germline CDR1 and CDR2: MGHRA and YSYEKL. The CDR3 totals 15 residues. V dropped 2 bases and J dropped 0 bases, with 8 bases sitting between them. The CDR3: CASSQWGSSNQPQHF. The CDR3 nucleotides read TGCGCCAGCAGCCAATGGGGCAGTAGCAATCAGCCCCAGCATTTT.

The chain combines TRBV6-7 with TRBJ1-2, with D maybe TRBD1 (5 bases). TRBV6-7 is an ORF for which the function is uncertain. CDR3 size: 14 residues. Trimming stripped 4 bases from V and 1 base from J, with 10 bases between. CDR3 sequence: CASSSGGINYGYTF. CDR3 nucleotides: TGTGCCAGCAGTTCCGGGGGTATTAACTATGGCTACACCTTC.

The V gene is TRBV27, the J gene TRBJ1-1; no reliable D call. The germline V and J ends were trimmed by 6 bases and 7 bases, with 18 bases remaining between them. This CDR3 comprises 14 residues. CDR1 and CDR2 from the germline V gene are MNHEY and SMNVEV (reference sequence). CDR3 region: CASSDGLEKDEAFF. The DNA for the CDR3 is TGTGCCAGCAGCGATGGGCTTGAGAAGGATGAAGCTTTCTTT.

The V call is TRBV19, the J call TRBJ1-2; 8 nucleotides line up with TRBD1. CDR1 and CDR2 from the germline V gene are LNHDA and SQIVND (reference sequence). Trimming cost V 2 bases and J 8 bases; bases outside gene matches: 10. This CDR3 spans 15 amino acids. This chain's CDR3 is CASSITSGTGAGYTF. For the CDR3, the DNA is TGTGCCAGTAGTATAACTTCCGGGACAGGAGCGGGCTACACCTTC. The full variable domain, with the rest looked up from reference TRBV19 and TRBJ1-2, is DGGITQSPKYLFRKEGQNVTLSCEQNLNHDAMYWYRQDPGQGLRLIYYSQIVNDFQKGDIAEGYSVSREKKESFPLTVTSAQKNPTAFYLCASSITSGTGAGYTFGSGTRLTVV.

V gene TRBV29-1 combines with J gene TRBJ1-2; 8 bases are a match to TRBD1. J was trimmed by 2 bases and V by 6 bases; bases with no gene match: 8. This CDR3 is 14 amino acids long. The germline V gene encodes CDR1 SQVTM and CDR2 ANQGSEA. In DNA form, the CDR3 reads TGCAGCGTATACCTCAGGGGGCGAAACTATGGCTACACCTTC. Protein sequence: CSVYLRGRNYGYTF.

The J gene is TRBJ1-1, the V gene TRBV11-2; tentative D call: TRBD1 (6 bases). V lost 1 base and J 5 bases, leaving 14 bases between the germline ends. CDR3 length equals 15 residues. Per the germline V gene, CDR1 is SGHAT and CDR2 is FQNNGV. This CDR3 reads CASSLVTGKITEAFF. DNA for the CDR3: TGTGCCAGCAGCTTAGTTACAGGGAAAATTACTGAAGCTTTCTTT.

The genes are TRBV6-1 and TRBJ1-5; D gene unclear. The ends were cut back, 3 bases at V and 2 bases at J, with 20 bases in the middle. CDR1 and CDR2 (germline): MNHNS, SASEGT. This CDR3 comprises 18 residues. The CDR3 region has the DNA TGTGCCAGCAGTGACCCCTTGGAGGGTAATTGGGGCAATCAGCCCCAGCATTTT. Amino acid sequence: CASSDPLEGNWGNQPQHF.

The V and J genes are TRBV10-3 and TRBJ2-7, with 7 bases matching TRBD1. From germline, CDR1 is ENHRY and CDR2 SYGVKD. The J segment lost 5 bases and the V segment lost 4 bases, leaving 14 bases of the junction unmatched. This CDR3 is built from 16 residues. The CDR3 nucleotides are TGTGCCATCAGTGCCCTCTTCGAACAGGGGAACCACGAGCAGTACTTC. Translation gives CAISALFEQGNHEQYF.

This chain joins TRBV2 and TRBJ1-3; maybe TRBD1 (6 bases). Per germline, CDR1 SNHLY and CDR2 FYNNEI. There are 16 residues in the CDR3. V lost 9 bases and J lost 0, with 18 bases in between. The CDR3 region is CASDGDRDNSGNTIYF. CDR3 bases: TGTGCCAGTGATGGGGACCGGGACAACTCTGGAAACACCATATATTTT.

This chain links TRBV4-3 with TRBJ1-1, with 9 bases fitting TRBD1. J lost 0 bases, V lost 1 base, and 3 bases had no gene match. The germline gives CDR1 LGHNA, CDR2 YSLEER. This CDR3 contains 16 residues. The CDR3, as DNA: TGCGCCAGCAGCCAAGGAACAGGGGGCCTGAACACTGAAGCTTTCTTT. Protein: CASSQGTGGLNTEAFF.

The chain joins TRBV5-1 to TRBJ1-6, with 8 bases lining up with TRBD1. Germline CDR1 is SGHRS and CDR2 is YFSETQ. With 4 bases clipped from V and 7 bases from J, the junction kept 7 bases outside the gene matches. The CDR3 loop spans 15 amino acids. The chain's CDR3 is CASSADRANNSPLHF. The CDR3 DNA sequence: TGCGCCAGCAGCGCGGACAGGGCGAACAATTCACCCCTCCACTTT.

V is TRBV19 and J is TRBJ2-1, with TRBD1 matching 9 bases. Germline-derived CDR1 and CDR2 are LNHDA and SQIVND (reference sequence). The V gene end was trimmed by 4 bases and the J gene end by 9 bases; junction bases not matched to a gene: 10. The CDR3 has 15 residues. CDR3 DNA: TGTGCCAGTAGTAAACCGGGACAGGGTAATGGTGAGCAGTTCTTC. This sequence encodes CASSKPGQGNGEQFF.

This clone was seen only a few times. The CDR3 region is CASSRTGYGYTF. The DNA for the CDR3 is TGTGCCAGCAGTCGAACAGGGTATGGCTACACCTTC. The chain carries TRBV12-3 or TRBV12-4 and TRBJ1-2; D might be TRBD1 (6 bases). Trimming pared 5 bases from V and 5 bases from J, leaving 9 bases between. The CDR3 contains 12 residues.

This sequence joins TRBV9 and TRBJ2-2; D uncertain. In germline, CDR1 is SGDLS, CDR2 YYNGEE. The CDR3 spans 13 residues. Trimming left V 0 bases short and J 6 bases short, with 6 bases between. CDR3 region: CASSVVESGELFF. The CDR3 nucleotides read TGTGCCAGCAGCGTAGTGGAGTCCGGGGAGCTGTTTTTT.